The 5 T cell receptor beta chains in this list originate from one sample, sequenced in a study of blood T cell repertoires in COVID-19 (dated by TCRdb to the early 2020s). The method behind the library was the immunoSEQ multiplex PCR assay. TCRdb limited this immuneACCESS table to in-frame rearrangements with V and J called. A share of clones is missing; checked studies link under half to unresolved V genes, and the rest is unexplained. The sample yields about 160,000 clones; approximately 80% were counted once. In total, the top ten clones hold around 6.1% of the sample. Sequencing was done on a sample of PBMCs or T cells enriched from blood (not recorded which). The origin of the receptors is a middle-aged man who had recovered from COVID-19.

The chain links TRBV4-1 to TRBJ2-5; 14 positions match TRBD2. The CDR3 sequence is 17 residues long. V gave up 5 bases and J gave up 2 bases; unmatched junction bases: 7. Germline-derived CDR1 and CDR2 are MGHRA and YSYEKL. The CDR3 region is CASSFLGLAGAQETQYF. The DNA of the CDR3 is TGCGCCAGCAGCTTTCTGGGACTAGCGGGGGCACAAGAGACCCAGTACTTC.

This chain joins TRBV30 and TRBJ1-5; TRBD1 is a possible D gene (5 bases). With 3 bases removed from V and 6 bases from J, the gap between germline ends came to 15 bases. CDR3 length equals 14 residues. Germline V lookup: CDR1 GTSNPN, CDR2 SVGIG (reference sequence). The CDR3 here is CAWSVGGAGQPQHF. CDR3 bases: TGTGCCTGGAGCGTTGGTGGGGCCGGTCAGCCCCAGCATTTT.

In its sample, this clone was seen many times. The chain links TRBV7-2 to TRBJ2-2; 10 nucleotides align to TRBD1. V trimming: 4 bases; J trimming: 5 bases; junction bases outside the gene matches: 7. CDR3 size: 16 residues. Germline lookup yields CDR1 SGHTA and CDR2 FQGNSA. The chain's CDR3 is CASSYTGTGVTGELFF. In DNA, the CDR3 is TGTGCCAGCAGCTACACCGGGACAGGGGTTACCGGGGAGCTGTTTTTT.

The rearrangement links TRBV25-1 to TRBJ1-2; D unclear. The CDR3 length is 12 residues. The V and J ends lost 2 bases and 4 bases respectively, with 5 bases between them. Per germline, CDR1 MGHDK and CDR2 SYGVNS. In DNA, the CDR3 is TGTGCCAGCAGTGAAGAGGGCTATGGCTACACCTTC. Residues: CASSEEGYGYTF.

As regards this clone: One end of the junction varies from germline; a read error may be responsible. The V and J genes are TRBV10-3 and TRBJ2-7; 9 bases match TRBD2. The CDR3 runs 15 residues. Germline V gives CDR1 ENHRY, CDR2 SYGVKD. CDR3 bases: TGTGCCACCAGTCTGTCGGCTAGCGGGGTGGGCGAGCAGTACTTC. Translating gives CATSLSASGVGEQYF.